The entry below gives a single T cell receptor beta chain sequence along with its context. The data were taken from a study of shared T cell receptors in the human thymus. The method was immunoSEQ multiplex PCR; TCRdb's version includes in-frame clones alone and lacks a portion of them. The table shows about 660,000 clones, with about 87% occurring only once. These sequences were also reported in another study, on human thymus T cells. That source adds: It was from resections taken during corrective heart surgery that the thymus tissue came. Apparent skewing of V and J gene usage characterized both thymic and blood repertoires. Related work found strong thymic repertoire overlap between unrelated individuals.

Input material: thymocytes. The receptor comes from a boy under two years old with a congenital heart defect.

CDR3 DNA: TGTGCCAGCAGTTTAGACCGGGAGGGCAGGGGCCCCAATGAGCAGTTCTTC. It translates to CASSLDREGRGPNEQFF. V and J are TRBV27 and TRBJ2-1, with 8 positions matching TRBD2. Germline CDR1 MNHEY, CDR2 SMNVEV (reference sequence). The V segment lost 2 bases and the J segment 6 bases; nucleotides outside the gene matches: 12. The CDR3 is 17 residues long.